The rows below give T cell receptor beta chains drawn from one sample of a study of Ad26.COV2.S vaccination and SARS-CoV-2 variants. Sequencing used immunoSEQ multiplex PCR; TCRdb keeps in-frame clones, though not all of them. The table shows about 470,000 clones, with less than 95% occurring only once. This specimen consisted of peripheral blood, obtained in a trial of Ad26.COV2.S vaccine versus placebo. All receptors come from a person aged 18-65 years who received the Ad26.COV2.S COVID-19 vaccine or a placebo. Each CDR3 is given with its conserved first and last residue. The D gene is left open where the match is weak. Not all rows give a size; the values are once, few, many and, for expanded clones, a class.

j_call clone_size d_call v_call cdr3_nt cdr3_aa
TRBJ1-2 - TRBD1 TRBV2 TGTGCCAGCAGTGCCAATCAGGGGGCGCGATATGGCTACACCTTC CASSANQGARYGYTF
TRBJ1-5 - TRBD1 TRBV6-5 TGTGCCAGCATTCGGGACAGGTATAGCAATCAGCCCCAGCATTTT CASIRDRYSNQPQHF
TRBJ2-1 - - TRBV18 TGTGCCAGCTCACCACCGACCGCCTACAATGAGCAGTTCTTC CASSPPTAYNEQFF
TRBJ2-5 - - TRBV6-5 TGTGCCAGCAGTTACTCGATTGGGGCCCAAGAGACCCAGTACTTC CASSYSIGAQETQYF
TRBJ1-1 - - TRBV2 TGTGCCAGCGAGGGAACACGGAACACTGAAGCTTTCTTT CASEGTRNTEAFF
TRBJ1-2 - - TRBV28 TGTGCCAGCACTCGGTCGACACAGGGAGATGGCTACACCTTC CASTRSTQGDGYTF
TRBJ2-2 - TRBD1 TRBV28 TGTGCCAGCAGTCTCGCCGGGACAGGGGCCGTCGGGGAGCTGTTTTTT CASSLAGTGAVGELFF
TRBJ1-1 - TRBD1 TRBV2 TGTGCCGGTTCTAACAGGGGTAACATGAACACTGAAGCTTTCTTT CAGSNRGNMNTEAFF
TRBJ2-7 - - TRBV19 TGTGCCAGTAGTATAGGGGGAGACTCCTACGAGCAGTACTTC CASSIGGDSYEQYF
TRBJ1-5 - - TRBV13 TGTGCCAGCAGCCAGGATCCAAATCAGCCCCAGCATTTT CASSQDPNQPQHF
TRBJ2-1 - - TRBV15 TGTGCCACCAGCAGAGATTACCACAATGAGCAGTTCTTC CATSRDYHNEQFF
TRBJ1-3 - - TRBV19 TGTGCCAGTAGTACCCACGGGAACTCTGGAAACACCATATATTTT CASSTHGNSGNTIYF
TRBJ2-2 - - TRBV19 TGTGCCAGTAGTATTGGCGGATCATACACCGGGGAGCTGTTTTTT CASSIGGSYTGELFF
TRBJ1-1 few - TRBV7-9 TGTGCCAGCAGCTTAGCATCTAGGGGAGACACTGAAGCTTTCTTT CASSLASRGDTEAFF
TRBJ1-1 - - TRBV19 TGTGCCAGTAGAGAAAAGACAGGTAGAAAAGCTTTCTTT CASREKTGRKAFF
TRBJ2-1 - - TRBV6-5 TGTGCCAGCACCCGAACATTTGGGGGTGAGCAGTTCTTC CASTRTFGGEQFF
TRBJ2-3 - - TRBV5-4 TGTGCCAGCAGCTTGGGACTCCAAAGCACAGATACGCAGTATTTT CASSLGLQSTDTQYF
TRBJ1-1 - - TRBV28 TGTGCCAGCAGTATGGGTCACAGGGCGCTGAACACTGAAGCTTTCTTT CASSMGHRALNTEAFF
TRBJ1-1 - TRBD1 TRBV12-5 TGTGCTAGTGGTTTGGGGGGACAGGCGAACACTGAAGCTTTCTTT CASGLGGQANTEAFF
TRBJ2-1 - TRBD2 TRBV4-3 TGCGCCAGCAGCCAATCCCGGAACGTGGGACTAGCGGGCCCGTACAATGAGCAGTTCTTC CASSQSRNVGLAGPYNEQFF
TRBJ2-3 - TRBD2 TRBV27 TGTGCCAGCAGTTCCGCCGGGACTAGCCTCGGTCTAGGATTTTCGTATACGCAGTATTTT CASSSAGTSLGLGFSYTQYF
TRBJ1-1 - - TRBV30 TGTGCCTGGAGTGCCCGGGGGGCGCAAGCTTTCTTT CAWSARGAQAFF
TRBJ2-7 - TRBD2 TRBV5-1 TGCGCCAGCAGCAGTTCTACCCGGACTAGCGGGTTCCCCTACGAGCAGTACTTC CASSSSTRTSGFPYEQYF
TRBJ2-7 - TRBD2 TRBV7-3 TGTGCCAGCAGCAATCAGAAGGGGACTAGCGGATCATACGAGCAGTACTTC CASSNQKGTSGSYEQYF
TRBJ1-5 - - TRBV6-5 TGTGCCAGCAGTAAGGGGCCCATTACTATCAGCCCCCAGCATTTT CASSKGPITISPQHF
TRBJ2-5 - - TRBV27 TGTGCCTCCTCGATGGGGGAGACCCAGTACTTC CASSMGETQYF
TRBJ1-4 - - TRBV9 TGTGCCAGCAGCGCGAGAAGGGGGTCGGGGGCTAATGAAAAACTGTTTTTT CASSARRGSGANEKLFF
TRBJ2-7 - - TRBV28 TGTGCCAGCAGCCCGGGGGACAGATCAACCTACGAGCAGTACTTC CASSPGDRSTYEQYF
TRBJ2-5 - TRBD1 TRBV9 TGTGCCAGCAGCAGGCGACAGGGCCCGCAAGAGACCCAGTACTTC CASSRRQGPQETQYF
TRBJ2-2 - - TRBV25-1 TGTGCCAGCAGTGAATCTGGACGGGACTACACCGGGGAGCTGTTTTTT CASSESGRDYTGELFF
TRBJ2-3 - - TRBV10-3 TGTGCCATCAGTGAAGGGTTTCGCGGACACACAGATACGCAGTATTTT CAISEGFRGHTDTQYF
TRBJ2-7 - - TRBV12-3/TRBV12-4 TGTGCCAGCAGTCCTAGTAAAGTCTACGAGCAGTACTTC CASSPSKVYEQYF
TRBJ1-5 - - TRBV5-1 TGCGCCAGCAGCTTGGACTGGAATCAGCCCCAGCATTTT CASSLDWNQPQHF
TRBJ2-5 - - TRBV24-1 TGTGCCACCAGTGATCCAGCGGAGGCAGCCTCCGGGGAGACCCAGTACTTC CATSDPAEAASGETQYF
TRBJ2-3 - - TRBV4-2 TGTGCCAGCAGCCAAGGGGGGCCTGGGGATACGCAGTATTTT CASSQGGPGDTQYF
TRBJ1-1 - - TRBV6-5 TGTGCCAGCAGGAACGGAGGGGGAACTGAAGCTTTCTTT CASRNGGGTEAFF
TRBJ2-1 - TRBD2 TRBV12-5 TGTGCTAGTGGTTTGGTAACAGGGGGCTTAGCGGGAGGGTCCCAGTTTTACAATGAGCAGTTCTTC CASGLVTGGLAGGSQFYNEQFF
TRBJ2-7 - TRBD2 TRBV10-1 TGCGCCAGCAGTGGGACTGCGGGAGGGTCCCCCGTGTGCGAGCAGTACTTC CASSGTAGGSPVCEQYF
TRBJ2-5 - - TRBV28 TGTGCCAGCAGTTCCGTGGGTGGGTCCGGGGAGACCCAGTACTTC CASSSVGGSGETQYF
TRBJ2-1 once - TRBV7-2 TGTGCCAGCAGCCTACAGGCCACTATTCCGAATGAGCAGTTCTTC CASSLQATIPNEQFF
TRBJ2-3 - - TRBV7-3 TGTGCCAGCAGCCCTTGGGGGAGTAACACAGATACGCAGTATTTT CASSPWGSNTDTQYF
TRBJ2-7 - - TRBV6-5 TGTGCCAGCAGGGCACAGGGTCACGAGCAGTACTTC CASRAQGHEQYF
TRBJ2-2 once - TRBV30 TGTGCCTGGACGACAGGGACTAACACCGGGGAGCTGTTTTTT CAWTTGTNTGELFF